Listed below are T cell receptor beta chains from one sample, sequenced in a study of monozygotic twins with inflammatory bowel disease. TCRdb re-called the 5' RACE reads; one entry per CDR3 protein, DNA not given. The table for this sample gives around 450,000 distinct CDR3 sequences. The source material was blood. The receptors originated from a human donor with ulcerative colitis or Crohn's disease, or a healthy co-twin of an affected twin (not recorded which). Each CDR3 is given with its conserved first and last residue.

cdr3_aa: CASSEITDTQYF
v_call: TRBV9
j_call: TRBJ2-3

cdr3_aa: CASRDRGNTGELFF
v_call: TRBV11-1
j_call: TRBJ2-2

cdr3_aa: CASSLLRGTTNTEAFF
v_call: TRBV11-2
j_call: TRBJ1-1

cdr3_aa: CSVDWGFSGNTIYF
v_call: TRBV29-1
j_call: TRBJ1-3

cdr3_aa: CASSPGTGVSYTF
v_call: TRBV6-1
j_call: TRBJ1-2

cdr3_aa: CASSQLAGVRGQYF
v_call: TRBV19
j_call: TRBJ2-7

cdr3_aa: CATSDPGGFEQFF
v_call: TRBV24-1
j_call: TRBJ2-1

cdr3_aa: CASSLLADIIDEQYF
v_call: TRBV7-9
j_call: TRBJ2-7

cdr3_aa: CASSIPGQGLYGYTF
v_call: TRBV12-3/TRBV12-4
j_call: TRBJ1-2

cdr3_aa: CASSRGTILYTGELFF
v_call: TRBV11-2
j_call: TRBJ2-2

cdr3_aa: CASSLTGIRVNTEAFF
v_call: TRBV11-2
j_call: TRBJ1-1

cdr3_aa: CASSFPLDLAGGPDSSYNEQFF
v_call: TRBV7-2
j_call: TRBJ2-1

cdr3_aa: CASAPGVYYEQYF
v_call: TRBV5-1
j_call: TRBJ2-7

cdr3_aa: CSASSGPAYEQYF
v_call: TRBV20-1
j_call: TRBJ2-7

cdr3_aa: CASSIQLGLNTEAFF
v_call: TRBV19
j_call: TRBJ1-1

cdr3_aa: CASRPSGGYNEQFF
v_call: TRBV6-1
j_call: TRBJ2-1

cdr3_aa: CASSQDTGPYNEQFF
v_call: TRBV4-3
j_call: TRBJ2-1

cdr3_aa: CASSLAPPLSSDTQYF
v_call: TRBV7-2
j_call: TRBJ2-3

cdr3_aa: CASSPFQASPADTQYF
v_call: TRBV5-1
j_call: TRBJ2-3

cdr3_aa: CASSQDWGTDTQYF
v_call: TRBV4-1
j_call: TRBJ2-3

cdr3_aa: CASSPRGWNTEAFF
v_call: TRBV7-6
j_call: TRBJ1-1

cdr3_aa: CASSPDQPSGRGIQYF
v_call: TRBV18
j_call: TRBJ2-4

cdr3_aa: CASTDRAGTDTQYF
v_call: TRBV6-1
j_call: TRBJ2-3

cdr3_aa: CASSLSDEQFF
v_call: TRBV5-6
j_call: TRBJ2-1

cdr3_aa: CASSPSLGLVYNEQFF
v_call: TRBV6-1
j_call: TRBJ2-1

cdr3_aa: CASRASGASYNEQFF
v_call: TRBV7-2
j_call: TRBJ2-1

cdr3_aa: CASSLRAGGNTEAFF
v_call: TRBV11-2
j_call: TRBJ1-1

cdr3_aa: CASSLSPGHGYTF
v_call: TRBV7-2
j_call: TRBJ1-2

cdr3_aa: CASSDGLAGVDTQYF
v_call: TRBV10-2
j_call: TRBJ2-3

cdr3_aa: CASTQGPSGRAGTYEQYF
v_call: TRBV2
j_call: TRBJ2-7

cdr3_aa: CSVDSGAGGPYTQYF
v_call: TRBV29-1
j_call: TRBJ2-3

cdr3_aa: CASSERLRGTEAFF
v_call: TRBV25-1
j_call: TRBJ1-1

cdr3_aa: CAISDGFGYTF
v_call: TRBV10-3
j_call: TRBJ1-2

cdr3_aa: CASSSKPDRRLRSNQPQHF
v_call: TRBV27
j_call: TRBJ1-5

cdr3_aa: CASGTPPYNEQFF
v_call: TRBV5-1
j_call: TRBJ2-1

cdr3_aa: CASKADPNTIYF
v_call: TRBV28
j_call: TRBJ1-3

cdr3_aa: CASSQGIEGEQFF
v_call: TRBV7-3
j_call: TRBJ2-1

cdr3_aa: CASSSLAGVGDTQYF
v_call: TRBV27
j_call: TRBJ2-3

cdr3_aa: CASSPAHSGHYEQYF
v_call: TRBV6-2/TRBV6-3
j_call: TRBJ2-7

cdr3_aa: CSALQIAGREQYF
v_call: TRBV20-1
j_call: TRBJ2-7

cdr3_aa: CASRLTTVMGGYTF
v_call: TRBV6-1
j_call: TRBJ1-2

cdr3_aa: CAINPRENGELFF
v_call: TRBV10-3
j_call: TRBJ2-2

cdr3_aa: CASSPTGLYSGNTIYF
v_call: TRBV7-2
j_call: TRBJ1-3

cdr3_aa: CSGGGSGYNEQFF
v_call: TRBV29-1
j_call: TRBJ2-1

cdr3_aa: CASRLDTNTEAFF
v_call: TRBV5-1
j_call: TRBJ1-1

cdr3_aa: CASSFRGGLFF
v_call: TRBV7-8
j_call: TRBJ2-2

cdr3_aa: CASSPWDISGEQYF
v_call: TRBV5-1
j_call: TRBJ2-7

cdr3_aa: CASSPRTSGLSSYNEQFF
v_call: TRBV11-1
j_call: TRBJ2-1

cdr3_aa: CASRPTSGGTGELFF
v_call: TRBV2
j_call: TRBJ2-2

cdr3_aa: CASSASTGQPQHF
v_call: TRBV5-1
j_call: TRBJ1-5

cdr3_aa: CASTPLDRASKQYF
v_call: TRBV7-9
j_call: TRBJ2-7